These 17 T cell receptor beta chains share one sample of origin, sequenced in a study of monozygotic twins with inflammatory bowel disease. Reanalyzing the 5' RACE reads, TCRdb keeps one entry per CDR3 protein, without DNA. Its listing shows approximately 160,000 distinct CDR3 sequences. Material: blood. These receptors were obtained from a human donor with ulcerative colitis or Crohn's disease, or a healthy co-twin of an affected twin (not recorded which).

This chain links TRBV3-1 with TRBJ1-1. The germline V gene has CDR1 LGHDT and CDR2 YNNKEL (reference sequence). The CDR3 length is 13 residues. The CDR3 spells CASSQEIATEAFF.

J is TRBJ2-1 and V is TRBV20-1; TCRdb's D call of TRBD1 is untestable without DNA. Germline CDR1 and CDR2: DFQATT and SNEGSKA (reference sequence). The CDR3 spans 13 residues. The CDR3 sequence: CSAGGQGGDEQFF.

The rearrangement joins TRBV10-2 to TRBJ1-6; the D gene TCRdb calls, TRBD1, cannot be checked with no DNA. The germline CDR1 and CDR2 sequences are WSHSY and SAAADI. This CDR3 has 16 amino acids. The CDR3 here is CASKGSTGQNNSPLHF.

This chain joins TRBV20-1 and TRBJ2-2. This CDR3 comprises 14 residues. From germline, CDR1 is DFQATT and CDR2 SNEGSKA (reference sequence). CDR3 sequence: CSAKGGFDTGELFF.

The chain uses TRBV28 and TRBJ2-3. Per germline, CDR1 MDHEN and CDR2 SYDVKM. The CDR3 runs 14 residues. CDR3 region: CASSLAYTPDTQYF.

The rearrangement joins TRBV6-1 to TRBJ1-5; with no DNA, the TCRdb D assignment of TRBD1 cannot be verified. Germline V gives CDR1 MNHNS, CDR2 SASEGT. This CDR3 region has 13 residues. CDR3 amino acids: CASSVTGYQPQHF.

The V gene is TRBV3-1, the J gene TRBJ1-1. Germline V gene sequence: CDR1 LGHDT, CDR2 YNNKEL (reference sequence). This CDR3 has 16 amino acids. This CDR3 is CASSHGFQGSLAEAFF.

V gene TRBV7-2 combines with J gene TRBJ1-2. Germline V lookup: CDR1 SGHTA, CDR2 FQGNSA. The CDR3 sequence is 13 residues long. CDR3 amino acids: CASSLWQNYGYTF.

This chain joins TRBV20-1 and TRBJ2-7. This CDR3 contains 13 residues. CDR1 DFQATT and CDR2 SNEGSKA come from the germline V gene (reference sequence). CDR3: CSAVLLSSYEQYF.

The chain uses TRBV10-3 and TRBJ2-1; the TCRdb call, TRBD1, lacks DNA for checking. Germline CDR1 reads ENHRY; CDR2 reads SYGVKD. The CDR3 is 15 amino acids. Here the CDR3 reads CAISESGGSYNEQFF.

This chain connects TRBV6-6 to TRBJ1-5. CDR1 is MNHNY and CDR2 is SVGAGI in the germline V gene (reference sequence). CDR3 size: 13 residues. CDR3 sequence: CASKGYSNQPQHF.

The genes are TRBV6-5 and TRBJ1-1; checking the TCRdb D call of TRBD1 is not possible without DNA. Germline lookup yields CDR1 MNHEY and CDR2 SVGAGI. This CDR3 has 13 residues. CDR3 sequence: CASSSTGNTEAFF.

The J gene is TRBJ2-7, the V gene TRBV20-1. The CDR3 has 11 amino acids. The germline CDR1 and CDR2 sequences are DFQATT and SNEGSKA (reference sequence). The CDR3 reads CSAREGYGQYF.

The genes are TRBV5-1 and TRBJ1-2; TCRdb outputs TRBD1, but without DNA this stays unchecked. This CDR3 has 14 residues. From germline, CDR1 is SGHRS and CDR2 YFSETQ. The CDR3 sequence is CASSLYRGDYGYTF.

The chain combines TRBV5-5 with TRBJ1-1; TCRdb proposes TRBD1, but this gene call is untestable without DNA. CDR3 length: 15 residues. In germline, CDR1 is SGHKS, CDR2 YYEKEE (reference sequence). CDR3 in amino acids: CASSLGLQGKTEAFF.

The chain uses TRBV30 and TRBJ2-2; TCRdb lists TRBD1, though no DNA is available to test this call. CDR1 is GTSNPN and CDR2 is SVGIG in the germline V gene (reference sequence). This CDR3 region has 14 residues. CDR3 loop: CAWGTGGPFGELFF.

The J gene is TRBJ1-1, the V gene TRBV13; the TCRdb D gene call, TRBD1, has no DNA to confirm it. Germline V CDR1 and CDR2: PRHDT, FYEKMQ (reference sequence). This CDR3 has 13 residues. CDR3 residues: CASSFLGGTEAFF.